The 13 T cell receptor beta chains below were found in one sample sequenced in a study of blood T cell repertoires in COVID-19. Data came from immunoSEQ multiplex PCR; TCRdb stores just in-frame clones and leaves some out. The table includes about 150,000 clones, 80% to 90% detected once. Material: peripheral blood. The receptors shown here come from a woman aged 70 to 79 with acute or convalescent COVID-19.

The chain combines TRBV5-6 with TRBJ1-2, with 7 bases identical to TRBD1. CDR1 and CDR2 from the germline V gene are SGHDT and YYEEEE. The CDR3 has 15 residues. Trimming at V came to 4 bases and at J to 8 bases, leaving 14 bases not matched to a gene. The CDR3 region is CASSPGTALGGGYTF. CDR3 bases: TGTGCCAGCAGCCCCGGGACAGCACTGGGTGGGGGCTACACCTTC.

The rearrangement joins TRBV28 to TRBJ1-2; no clear D gene. Germline values: CDR1 MDHEN, CDR2 SYDVKM. V dropped 2 bases and J dropped 7 bases, with 14 bases sitting between them. This CDR3 contains 14 residues. Here the CDR3 DNA reads TGTGCCAGCAGTTTAGGTTCGGTCCGGGGTGGCTACACCTTC. Its protein is CASSLGSVRGGYTF.

The chain carries TRBV10-3 and TRBJ2-1, with D possibly being TRBD1 (6 bases). In germline, CDR1 is ENHRY, CDR2 SYGVKD. This CDR3 is built from 16 residues. V was cut by 2 bases and J by 7 bases, with 18 bases left in between. CDR3 protein: CAISEASGTRENEQFF. DNA for the CDR3: TGTGCCATCAGTGAGGCTTCCGGGACAAGGGAGAATGAGCAGTTCTTC.

The chain uses TRBV7-2 and TRBJ2-3, with 9 bases that match TRBD2. Germline CDR1 is SGHTA and CDR2 is FQGNSA. The CDR3 length is 15 residues. J lost 5 bases, V lost 5 bases, and 8 bases had no gene match. The CDR3 nucleotides are TGTGCCAGCAGCCGTAGCGGGGGCCGGGGAGATACGCAGTATTTT. It specifies CASSRSGGRGDTQYF.

This sequence joins TRBV6-5 and TRBJ2-1, with D maybe TRBD1 (6 bases). From germline, CDR1 is MNHEY and CDR2 SVGAGI. The CDR3 covers 12 residues. Trimming removed 5 bases at V and 14 bases at J, with 16 bases between. The CDR3 DNA reads TGTGCCAGCAGTAGGAACAGGGTAAGGGAGTTCTTC. This codes for CASSRNRVREFF.

CDR3: CASSTQGQNTEAFF. In nucleotides, the CDR3 is TGTGCCAGCAGTACCCAGGGGCAGAACACTGAAGCTTTCTTT. This sequence joins TRBV6-5 and TRBJ1-1; weak D call: TRBD1 (6 bases). The CDR3 covers 14 residues. V shed 5 bases and J shed 1 base, with 11 bases lying between them. Germline assignment: CDR1 MNHEY and CDR2 SVGAGI.

This chain's CDR3 is CASSSSRDTHEKLFF. CDR3 sequence (DNA): TGTGCCAGTAGTTCATCTCGGGACACTCATGAAAAACTGTTTTTT. The V call is TRBV19, the J call TRBJ1-4, with D perhaps matching TRBD1 (6 bases). The CDR3 is made up of 15 amino acids. The germline gives CDR1 LNHDA, CDR2 SQIVND (reference sequence). The germline V and J ends were trimmed by 5 bases and 6 bases, with 16 bases remaining between them.

This clone was recorded once. The chain carries TRBV6-4 and TRBJ1-2; 10 nucleotides agree with TRBD1. Germline V lookup: CDR1 MRHNA, CDR2 SNTAGT. This CDR3 spans 13 amino acids. V trimming: 6 bases; J trimming: 8 bases; junction bases outside the gene matches: 6. DNA for the CDR3: TGTGCCAGCAGGGAGACAGGGGGCGAAGGCTACACCTTC. It encodes CASRETGGEGYTF.

The DNA for the CDR3 is TGTGCCAGCAAGGGACAGGGGATGAATCAGCCCCAGCATTTT. Its translation: CASKGQGMNQPQHF. The chain carries TRBV6-1 and TRBJ1-5, with TRBD1 matching 10 bases. CDR3 length: 14 residues. With 7 bases clipped from V and 4 bases from J, the junction kept 4 bases outside the gene matches. The V gene's germline CDR1 is MNHNS and CDR2 SASEGT.

The chain links TRBV9 to TRBJ2-1; 7 nucleotides match TRBD1. Germline V gives CDR1 SGDLS, CDR2 YYNGEE. The length of the CDR3 is 14 residues. V shed 0 bases, J shed 7 bases, and the junction held 4 bases outside the gene matches. As DNA, the CDR3 is TGTGCCAGCAGCGTAGACGACAGGGTTAATGAGCAGTTCTTC. Translated: CASSVDDRVNEQFF.

The rearrangement joins TRBV7-2 to TRBJ2-2, with 8 bases aligning to TRBD2. The CDR3 totals 17 residues. CDR1 and CDR2 from the germline V gene are SGHTA and FQGNSA. The V and J ends lost 7 bases and 5 bases, in that order; junction bases with no gene match: 15. Written as DNA, the CDR3 is TGTGCCAGCACCCAATCCCCTAGCGGGCGATCGACCGGGGAGCTGTTTTTT. Protein: CASTQSPSGRSTGELFF.

This chain connects TRBV6-2 or TRBV6-3 to TRBJ1-5, with 9 bases fitting TRBD1. The CDR3 has 15 amino acids. Germline assignment: CDR1 MNHEY and CDR2 SVGEGT. With V trimmed by 6 bases and J by 2 bases, 5 bases remained unmatched. CDR3 amino acids: CASSLTGGRNQPQHF. CDR3 nucleotide sequence: TGTGCCAGCAGCCTGACAGGGGGACGCAATCAGCCCCAGCATTTT.

The chain couples TRBV11-3 to TRBJ2-2; TRBD1 aligns across 12 bases. This CDR3 is built from 14 residues. Germline trimming cut 8 bases from V and 7 bases from J; bases unmatched to any gene: 5. Germline CDR1 and CDR2: SGHNT and YENEEA. CDR3 DNA: TGTGCCAGCGGGACAGGGGGCGCCGACGGGGAGCTGTTTTTT. Translation gives CASGTGGADGELFF.